The rows below give T cell receptor beta chains drawn from one sample of a study of T cells in Graves' hyperthyroidism and ophthalmopathy. TCRdb reanalysed the multiplex PCR reads using MiXCR and keeps one entry per CDR3 protein. This table has roughly 420,000 distinct CDR3 sequences, 12% to 15% appearing once. Sequences were obtained from blood. The receptors here all came from a young woman with Graves' hyperthyroidism. The CDR3 runs from the conserved cysteine through the conserved F or W. A D gene is named only where the DNA matches it firmly. Where a row states a size, it is once, few, many or the class of an expanded clone; other rows omit it.

len,j_gene,abundance,v_gene,d_gene,CDR3aa,CDR3nt
16,TRBJ1-3,NA,TRBV6-1,NA,CASSSQDTLPGNTIYF,TGTGCCAGCAGTTCTCAGGACACACTGCCTGGAAACACCATATATTTT
15,TRBJ2-1,many,TRBV6-1,TRBD2,CASSEGASGYNEQFF,TGTGCCAGCAGTGAAGGGGCTAGCGGCTACAATGAGCAGTTCTTC
14,TRBJ1-2,many,TRBV11-1,TRBD1,CASSLGTDIYGYTF,TGTGCCAGCAGCTTGGGGACAGATATCTATGGCTACACCTTC
14,TRBJ2-1,many,TRBV11-2,NA,CASSPLAGWNEQFF,TGTGCCAGCAGCCCCTTGGCAGGGTGGAATGAGCAGTTCTTC
14,TRBJ2-5,NA,TRBV2,NA,CASSDSLHQETQYF,TGTGCCAGCAGTGACTCGTTACACCAAGAGACCCAGTACTTC
14,TRBJ1-2,many,TRBV28,NA,CASSPPQGVYGYTF,TGTGCCAGCAGCCCTCCCCAGGGTGTCTATGGCTACACCTTC
17,TRBJ2-5,many,TRBV20-1,TRBD2,CSAGVRRLAGVGETQYF,TGCAGTGCCGGGGTCCGTAGACTAGCGGGAGTTGGCGAGACCCAGTACTTC
13,TRBJ1-4,NA,TRBV2,NA,CASSEVFGEKLFF,TGTGCCAGCAGTGAAGTGTTCGGGGAAAAACTGTTTTTT
14,TRBJ2-7,many,TRBV2,TRBD1,CASSEGQGGYEQYF,TGTGCCAGCAGTGAGGGACAGGGGGGCTACGAGCAGTACTTC
14,TRBJ2-7,many,TRBV27,TRBD2,CASNPGLAVSEQYF,TGTGCCAGCAATCCGGGACTAGCGGTTTCCGAGCAGTACTTC
17,TRBJ2-2,few,TRBV7-3,TRBD2,CASSLTASSGNTGELFF,TGTGCCAGCAGCTTAACGGCGTCTAGCGGTAACACCGGGGAGCTGTTTTTT
13,TRBJ2-7,many,TRBV6-2/TRBV6-3,NA,CASQPWTDYEQYF,TGTGCCAGCCAGCCATGGACAGACTACGAGCAGTACTTC
14,TRBJ2-2,few,TRBV7-9,NA,CASIIGGNTGELFF,TGTGCCAGCATCATCGGTGGAAACACCGGGGAGCTGTTTTTT
13,TRBJ2-1,many,TRBV6-1,TRBD2,CASSLADYNEQFF,TGTGCCAGCAGCCTAGCGGATTACAATGAGCAGTTCTTC
16,TRBJ1-3,NA,TRBV7-9,NA,CASSLPKTATGNTIYF,TGTGCCAGCAGCTTACCCAAGACGGCAACTGGAAACACCATATATTTT
14,TRBJ2-7,few,TRBV7-9,TRBD1,CASSHAGTGGEQYF,TGTGCCAGCAGCCACGCCGGGACAGGGGGCGAGCAGTACTTC
14,TRBJ1-2,NA,TRBV30,NA,CAWSVKGTVGGYTF,TGTGCCTGGAGTGTAAAGGGGACCGTAGGTGGCTACACCTTC
17,TRBJ2-7,many,TRBV30,TRBD2,CAWSVLGGTSGSKEQYF,TGTGCCTGGAGTGTCCTGGGTGGGACTAGCGGGAGTAAAGAGCAGTACTTC
16,TRBJ2-2,few,TRBV7-8,NA,CASSLFQGLSTGELFF,TGTGCCAGCAGCTTATTTCAAGGGCTTAGCACCGGGGAGCTGTTTTTT
21,TRBJ2-6,few,TRBV12-3/TRBV12-4,NA,CASSYRFTRTRANSGANVLTF,TGTGCCAGCAGTTACCGATTTACTAGGACACGCGCAAATTCTGGGGCCAACGTCCTGACTTTC
11,TRBJ1-2,many,TRBV28,TRBD1,CASSDRVGYTF,TGTGCCAGCAGTGACAGGGTCGGCTACACCTTC
18,TRBJ2-1,many,TRBV6-2/TRBV6-3,NA,CASSYWVRAATQNNEQFF,TGTGCCAGCAGTTACTGGGTCAGAGCGGCCACTCAGAACAATGAGCAGTTCTTC
15,TRBJ1-2,few,TRBV4-1,NA,CASSQDGTRTLGYTF,TGCGCCAGCAGCCAAGACGGGACAAGAACCCTAGGCTACACCTTC
15,TRBJ2-1,many,TRBV9,NA,CASERWSGGNNEQFF,TGTGCCAGCGAGCGTTGGTCAGGTGGGAACAATGAGCAGTTCTTC
13,TRBJ1-2,few,TRBV19,TRBD1,CASTPGQNYGYTF,TGTGCCAGTACTCCGGGACAGAACTATGGCTACACCTTC
14,TRBJ2-2,few,TRBV9,TRBD2,CASSPGGGSGELFF,TGTGCCAGCAGCCCGGGAGGGGGGTCCGGGGAGCTGTTTTTT
16,TRBJ1-5,few,TRBV27,NA,CASSPWTGPGNQPQHF,TGTGCCAGCAGTCCCTGGACGGGCCCGGGCAATCAGCCCCAGCATTTT
13,TRBJ2-3,NA,TRBV5-1,NA,CASSHWGTDTQYF,TGCGCCAGCAGCCATTGGGGCACAGATACGCAGTATTTT
15,TRBJ2-1,once,TRBV7-9,TRBD1,CASSYLQGSYNEQFF,TGTGCCAGCAGTTACTTACAGGGGTCCTACAATGAGCAGTTCTTC
13,TRBJ2-3,many,TRBV20-1,NA,CSARATAADTQYF,TGCAGTGCTAGAGCAACCGCGGCGGATACGCAGTATTTT
18,TRBJ2-3,NA,TRBV28,TRBD2,CASSSKGTSGTSTDTQYF,TGTGCCAGCAGTTCGAAGGGGACTAGCGGGACCAGCACAGATACGCAGTATTTT
15,TRBJ2-3,few,TRBV9,NA,CASSVGGGRLDTQYF,TGTGCCAGCAGCGTAGGTGGCGGCAGATTAGATACGCAGTATTTT
12,TRBJ2-1,few,TRBV9,NA,CASSVLGNEQFF,TGTGCCAGCAGCGTTCTGGGGAATGAGCAGTTCTTC
13,TRBJ2-1,few,TRBV3-1,NA,CASSQESRGHEFF,TGTGCCAGCAGCCAAGAATCTCGCGGACATGAGTTCTTC
13,TRBJ1-5,once,TRBV11-2,NA,CASSPVAGQPQHF,TGTGCCAGCAGCCCCGTTGCGGGGCAGCCCCAGCATTTT
12,TRBJ1-3,few,TRBV27,NA,CASTSPGNTIYF,TGTGCCAGCACCTCGCCGGGAAACACCATATATTTT
13,TRBJ1-1,many,TRBV11-2,TRBD1,CASSLTGVPEAFF,TGTGCCAGCAGCTTGACAGGGGTCCCTGAAGCTTTCTTT
15,TRBJ2-3,many,TRBV20-1,TRBD2,CSAGELAGGRDTQYF,TGCAGTGCTGGGGAACTAGCGGGAGGGCGGGATACGCAGTATTTT
17,TRBJ1-1,many,TRBV15,TRBD1,CATSGGGTGDTNTEAFF,TGTGCCACCAGCGGGGGTGGGACAGGGGATACCAACACTGAAGCTTTCTTT